The clone carrying this T cell receptor beta chain was counted only a few times. Antigen: not known. Every patient was untreated before thyroid surgery. The germline CDR1 and CDR2 sequences are MDHEN and SYDVKM. The ends were cut back, 2 bases at V and 4 bases at J, with 11 bases in the middle. There are 14 residues in the CDR3. This record belongs to a study of metastatic and nonmetastatic thyroid tumors. About the research overall: The comparison covered peripheral blood and tumor or nodule tissue in malignant and benign thyroid patients. Whole-study findings and limits: Malignant thyroid tumors reportedly had TCR beta diversity that was significantly higher than in benign nodules, in blood and tumor.

Source study methods: The distant-metastasis classifier for papillary thyroid cancer was built from CDR3 differences across clinicopathological groups. Through MiXCR, TCRdb re-clonotyped the PCR reads. V and J calls and clone size were set by TCRdb, not the authors. The table lists 20,000 to 30,000 clones, 20% to 30% of them singletons. The rearrangement joins TRBV28 to TRBJ1-2; D uncertain. Sequencing input: tumor tissue. The TCR comes from a male donor with papillary thyroid cancer or a benign thyroid nodule (not recorded which). Some clones in this sample may be carry-over from other donors' samples. Written as DNA, the CDR3 is TGTGCCAGCAGTTTAAACAGTTTGACCTATGGCTACACCTTC. Residues: CASSLNSLTYGYTF.